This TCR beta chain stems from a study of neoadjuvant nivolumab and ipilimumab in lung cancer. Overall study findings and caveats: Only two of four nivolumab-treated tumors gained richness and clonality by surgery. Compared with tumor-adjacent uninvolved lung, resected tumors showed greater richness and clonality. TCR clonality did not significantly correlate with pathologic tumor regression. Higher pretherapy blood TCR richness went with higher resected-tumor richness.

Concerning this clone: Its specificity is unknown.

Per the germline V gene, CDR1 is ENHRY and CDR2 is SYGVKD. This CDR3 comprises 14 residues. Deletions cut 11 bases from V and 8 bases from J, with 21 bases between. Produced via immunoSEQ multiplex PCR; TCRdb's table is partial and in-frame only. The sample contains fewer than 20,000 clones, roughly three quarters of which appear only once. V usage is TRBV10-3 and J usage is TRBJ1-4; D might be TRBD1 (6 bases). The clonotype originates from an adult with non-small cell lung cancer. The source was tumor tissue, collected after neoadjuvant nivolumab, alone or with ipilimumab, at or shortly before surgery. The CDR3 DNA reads TGTGCCTCCTTTGGGGGCAGTCCGGGGGAAAAACTGTTTTTT. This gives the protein CASFGGSPGEKLFF.